The 9 T cell receptor beta chains below were found in one sample sequenced in a study of blood T cell repertoires in COVID-19. Profiling relied on immunoSEQ multiplex PCR, and the TCRdb table lists in-frame clones only, not all of them. Of 65,000 to 70,000 clones listed, about 80% are singletons. Sequencing used peripheral blood. These receptors all come from a man older than 75 with active COVID-19.

The chain combines TRBV11-2 with TRBJ2-7; 12 nucleotides match TRBD2. The CDR3 has 18 amino acids. V lost 2 bases, J lost 0 bases, and 8 bases stayed unmatched. Germline V gene sequence: CDR1 SGHAT, CDR2 FQNNGV. CDR3 sequence (DNA): TGTGCCAGCAGCTTAAGGGGAGGACTAGCGGGGTCCTCCTACGAGCAGTACTTC. Encoded protein: CASSLRGGLAGSSYEQYF.

This clone was detected once. The chain couples TRBV19 to TRBJ1-2; 9 bases are a match to TRBD1. The junction had 14 bases not matched to a gene; V was cut back by 7 bases and J by 2 bases. This CDR3 is built from 17 residues. Germline CDR1 reads LNHDA; CDR2 reads SQIVND (reference sequence). The CDR3 DNA reads TGTGCCAGTACCTTCGGGACAGGGAAGGATAAGAACTATGGCTACACCTTC. Protein sequence: CASTFGTGKDKNYGYTF.

The rearrangement links TRBV24-1 to TRBJ2-1, with D possibly TRBD2 on 6 matching bases. This CDR3 contains 15 residues. V shed 4 bases and J shed 1 base, with 10 bases lying between them. Germline V gene data show CDR1 as KGHDR and CDR2 as SFDVKD. The DNA for the CDR3 is TGTGCCACCAGTGACGCCGGGGGTTCCTACAATGAGCAGTTCTTC. Encoded protein: CATSDAGGSYNEQFF.

The chain uses TRBV7-8 and TRBJ2-1; TRBD2 matches at 10 bases. V shed 7 bases, J shed 5 bases, and the junction held 5 bases outside the gene matches. CDR3 length: 14 residues. Per the germline V gene, CDR1 is SGHVS and CDR2 is FQNEAQ. The CDR3 is CASTRTSGNNEQFF. The DNA for the CDR3 is TGTGCCAGCACGCGGACTAGCGGAAACAATGAGCAGTTCTTC.

This clone has only a few counts. The chain joins TRBV27 to TRBJ1-2; D ambiguous. V was pared by 5 bases and J by 4 bases, with 29 bases between. This CDR3 spans 19 amino acids. Germline CDR1 MNHEY, CDR2 SMNVEV (reference sequence). CDR3 in DNA: TGTGCCAGCAGTCCGATGAACCTTTACCTAAGCGCTGGTGGCTATGGCTACACCTTC. Protein: CASSPMNLYLSAGGYGYTF.

The chain is built from TRBV19 and TRBJ1-4; TRBD1 agrees at 7 bases. Germline CDR1 reads LNHDA; CDR2 reads SQIVND (reference sequence). CDR3 size: 13 residues. The V gene end was trimmed by 8 bases and the J gene end by 10 bases; junction bases not matched to a gene: 10. Here the CDR3 DNA reads TGTGCCAGTGGCCGGCAGGGGGACGGAAAACTGTTTTTT. Protein sequence: CASGRQGDGKLFF.

This sequence joins TRBV9 and TRBJ2-7; the match to TRBD2 covers 15 bases. In germline, CDR1 is SGDLS, CDR2 YYNGEE. The ends lost 2 bases at V and 3 bases at J; junction bases unmatched: 3. This CDR3 is built from 16 residues. As DNA, the CDR3 is TGTGCCAGCAGCGTGGGACTAGCGGGAGGTAGCTACGAGCAGTACTTC. Its protein is CASSVGLAGGSYEQYF.

The J gene is TRBJ2-7, the V gene TRBV5-1; 9 bases align to TRBD1. CDR1 is SGHRS and CDR2 is YFSETQ in the germline V gene. This CDR3 contains 15 residues. J gave up 3 bases and V 2 bases, and 6 bases lay outside the gene matches. CDR3 protein: CASSLTGTGSYEQYF. The DNA for the CDR3 is TGCGCCAGCAGCTTAACCGGGACAGGGAGCTACGAGCAGTACTTC.

This rearrangement joins TRBV7-9 to TRBJ2-1; TRBD2 aligns across 11 bases. J gave up 3 bases and V 5 bases, and 6 bases lay outside the gene matches. CDR3 length equals 16 residues. Germline V gene sequence: CDR1 SEHNR, CDR2 FQNEAQ (reference sequence). In nucleotides, the CDR3 is TGTGCCAGCAGCCTCTTAGCGGGAGGGCTCTACAATGAGCAGTTCTTC. Translation: CASSLLAGGLYNEQFF.